A selection of T cell receptor beta chains follows, all from one sample in a study of CXCR3-negative and CXCR3-positive naive CD8 T cells. TCRdb processed the 5' RACE reads again and assigns one entry to each CDR3 protein, with no DNA. This specimen shows 69,000 or so distinct CDR3 sequences; the ten leading clones hold about 1.5%. Sequenced: naive CXCR3- CD8+ T cells from blood. The receptors shown here come from a human donor in good health. Some clones in this sample may be carry-over from other donors' samples. Both conserved end residues are part of each CDR3.

CDR3 protein	V gene	J gene
CASSLYAGVEWDEQFF	TRBV7-2	TRBJ2-1
CASSQDPRGRLRSDTQYF	TRBV4-3	TRBJ2-3
CASSFSLSVNTGELFF	TRBV28	TRBJ2-2
CASSSTPTWGNTEAFF	TRBV5-1	TRBJ1-1
CASSGGQDSSYEQYF	TRBV7-6	TRBJ2-7
CASSLVGASYTGELFF	TRBV7-2	TRBJ2-2
CATSLEGTGVYEQYF	TRBV15	TRBJ2-7
CASSEGVEAFF	TRBV13	TRBJ1-1
CASSLGRGINYGYTF	TRBV13	TRBJ1-2
CASSRPPQSGDIGYEQYF	TRBV12-3/TRBV12-4	TRBJ2-7
CASSSDRQIYEQYF	TRBV12-3/TRBV12-4	TRBJ2-7
CASSQAAGQRGYYEQYF	TRBV14	TRBJ2-7
CASSFWTSGVNTGELFF	TRBV12-3/TRBV12-4	TRBJ2-2
CASTLGGDSSYEQYF	TRBV28	TRBJ2-7
CAIPGGTPGTGELFF	TRBV10-3	TRBJ2-2